The clone carrying this T cell receptor beta chain was picked up a small number of times. Its antigen is not identified. The CDR3 length is 15 residues. From germline, CDR1 is SNHLY and CDR2 FYNNEI. The V gene end was trimmed by 6 bases and the J gene end by 3 bases; junction bases not matched to a gene: 8. The record originates from a study of cytomegalovirus exposure and HLA in healthy donors. At the level of the study: In terms of ancestry, the Caucasian-associated cluster contained 80% to 90% of the approximately 400 genotyped donors. Study results and caveats: Among donors in an Asian-associated ancestry cluster, a later analysis reportedly found fewer N-insertions than the roughly 610-donor mean. For most TCR beta V segments, an earlier analysis put the productive rate at about 90% or about 30% of the time. The classifier reportedly diagnosed cytomegalovirus status with high specificity and sensitivity.

PCR used 60 Vbeta primers and 13 Jbeta primers. TCRdb's copy holds only in-frame clones and misses some; the assay was immunoSEQ multiplex PCR. The sample shows approximately 100,000 clones, around 79% of them seen only once. Sequencing used PBMCs. The TCR sequence derives from a woman in her 40s in good health and CMV-seronegative. The chain joins TRBV2 to TRBJ2-7; TRBD1 matches at 10 bases. DNA of the CDR3: TGTGCCAGCAGGTCCGGACAGGGGGGATTCTACGAGCAGTACTTC. It is translated as CASRSGQGGFYEQYF.